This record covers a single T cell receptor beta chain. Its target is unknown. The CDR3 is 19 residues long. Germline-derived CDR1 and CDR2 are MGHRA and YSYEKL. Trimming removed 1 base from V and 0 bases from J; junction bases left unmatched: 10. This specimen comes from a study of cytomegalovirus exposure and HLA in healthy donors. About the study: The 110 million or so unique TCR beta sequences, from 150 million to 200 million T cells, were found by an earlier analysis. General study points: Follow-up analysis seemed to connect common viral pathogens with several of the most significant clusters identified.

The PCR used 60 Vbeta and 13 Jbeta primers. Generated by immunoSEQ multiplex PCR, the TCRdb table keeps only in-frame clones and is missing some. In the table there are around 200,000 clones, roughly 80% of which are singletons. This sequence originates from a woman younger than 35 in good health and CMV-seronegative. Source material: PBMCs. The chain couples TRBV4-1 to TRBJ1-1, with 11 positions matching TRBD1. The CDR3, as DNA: TGCGCCAGCAGCCAAGGCGGTCCCGGGACAGGGGGAATGAACACTGAAGCTTTCTTT. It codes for CASSQGGPGTGGMNTEAFF.